This T cell receptor (beta chain) originates from a study of T cell responses to AZD1222 COVID-19 vaccine. Points on this clone: Its antigen is currently unknown.

Study conclusions and caveats: Clonal diversity may have been underestimated, and the donors were mostly white British, with more females than males. Epitopes outside B.1.351 and B.1.1.7 mutated regions reportedly drew nearly half of spike TCRs.

V lost 5 bases, J lost 0 bases, and 4 bases stayed unmatched. Germline CDR1 MNHNY, CDR2 SVGAGI (reference sequence). CDR3 length: 14 amino acids. Repertoires were generated with immunoSEQ multiplex PCR, while TCRdb's copy carries only in-frame clones and drops some. The sample records 100,000 to 150,000 clones, about 90% being singletons. The TCR originated in an adult in good health. Sequencing used peripheral blood, obtained on day 0 of AZD1222 vaccination. This chain links TRBV6-6 with TRBJ2-7, with 7 bases aligning to TRBD2. CDR3 DNA: TGTGCCAGCAGTCCCGGGGGGTTCTCCTACGAGCAGTACTTC. Its translation is CASSPGGFSYEQYF.